The rows below give T cell receptor beta chains drawn from one sample of a study of T-cell reconstitution after alpha-beta-depleted transplantation in children. TCRdb independently ran MiXCR on the PCR reads; one entry per CDR3 protein. The sample records 200,000 to 300,000 distinct CDR3 sequences, about 23% being singletons. The source was PBMCs, collected before TCRalphabeta/CD19-depleted stem cell transplant. The receptor set was obtained from a girl under 10 years old with Fanconi anemia, due to receive a stem cell transplant. CDR3s include the opening cysteine and the closing phenylalanine or tryptophan. Each record gives: J gene, clone size, D gene, V gene, CDR3 DNA, CDR3 protein. A D gene is named only where the DNA matches it firmly. Expanded clones are given a class, and other clones once, few, many or no size at all.

>TRBJ2-5|.|.|TRBV25-1
TGTGCCAGCAGTGACGGGACCCAGTACTTC
CASSDGTQYF
>TRBJ2-2|many|.|TRBV12-3/TRBV12-4
TGTGCCAGCAGTTCGGACCGAAACACCGGGGAGCTGTTTTTT
CASSSDRNTGELFF
>TRBJ2-1|few|TRBD2|TRBV4-2
TGTGCCAGCAGCCAAGATCTTCTGCAGAGGACTAGCGGGAGAGGGCAGTTCTTC
CASSQDLLQRTSGRGQFF
>TRBJ2-7|few|.|TRBV28
TGTGCCAGCAGCTCCCGTATATGGAGCTCCTACGAGCAGTACTTC
CASSSRIWSSYEQYF
>TRBJ2-1|many|.|TRBV29-1
TGCAGCGTTGTTAGGGATCCCAACAACAATGAGCAGTTCTTC
CSVVRDPNNNEQFF
>TRBJ2-7|.|.|TRBV29-1
TGCAGCGTCGATTTGACGGATTCCTACGAGCAGTACTTC
CSVDLTDSYEQYF
>TRBJ2-7|many|.|TRBV21-1
TGTGCCAGCAGCAAAGGAGGCTACGAGCAGTACTTC
CASSKGGYEQYF
>TRBJ1-2|few|.|TRBV28
TGTGCCAGCGTCTTTAAAGGGGGCTACACCTTC
CASVFKGGYTF
>TRBJ2-3|many|.|TRBV20-1
TGCAGTGCTAGACGATCGACAGGGAGGGGCACAGATACGCAGTATTTT
CSARRSTGRGTDTQYF
>TRBJ2-3|few|TRBD2|TRBV24-1
TGTGCCACCAGTGATTCTAGCGGGGGCCTCACAGATACGCAGTATTTT
CATSDSSGGLTDTQYF
>TRBJ2-1|.|TRBD2|TRBV7-3
TGTGCCAGCAATGGAAGGACGATGGCGAGCTCTAGCGGGAGTTTCGATGAGCAGTTCTTC
CASNGRTMASSSGSFDEQFF
>TRBJ2-7|many|.|TRBV20-1
TGCAGTGCTAGGGAGGGCTACGAGCAGTACTTC
CSAREGYEQYF
>TRBJ2-7|few|.|TRBV6-5
TGTGCCAGCAGTTACTCGGAAGGTGGCCGCTACGAGCAGTACTTC
CASSYSEGGRYEQYF
>TRBJ2-7|.|.|TRBV10-3
TGTGCCAGCGGTCAACGGACCTACGAGCAGTACTTC
CASGQRTYEQYF
>TRBJ2-1|.|.|TRBV21-1
TGTGCCAGCAGCAAAGGGGGCAACGGGACCATCAAAAATGAGCAGTTCTTC
CASSKGGNGTIKNEQFF
>TRBJ2-1|few|TRBD2|TRBV9
TGTGCCAGCAGCGGTAGCGGGTCAACCTACAATGAGCAGTTCTTC
CASSGSGSTYNEQFF
>TRBJ2-5|.|.|TRBV29-1
TGCAGCGTTCAGGCCATAAGTCAAGAGACCCAGTACTTC
CSVQAISQETQYF
>TRBJ1-2|many|.|TRBV29-1
TGCAGCGGACAGGAAACGGGCTATGGCTACACCTTC
CSGQETGYGYTF
>TRBJ1-6|.|.|TRBV20-1
TGCAGTGCCGCGAGGCCGGGCCCAAATTCACCCCTCCACTTT
CSAARPGPNSPLHF
>TRBJ2-3|many|.|TRBV7-2
TGTGCCAGCAGCTCTGGGGGGGGCGGAGATACGCAGTATTTT
CASSSGGGGDTQYF
>TRBJ1-5|few|.|TRBV28
TGTGCCAGCAGTCCAGCAAGGACTGTCAATCAGCCCCAGCATTTT
CASSPARTVNQPQHF
>TRBJ2-5|.|.|TRBV6-1
TGTGCCAGCAGTGAAGTCGGCAGGGTCTCCTTC
CASSEVGRVSF
>TRBJ1-5|.|TRBD1|TRBV4-2
TGTGCCAGCAGCCCCAAATCCGGGACAGGGTATGATTCCCAGCATTTT
CASSPKSGTGYDSQHF
>TRBJ2-7|few|.|TRBV29-1
TGCAGCGGGCGAGCGGGCGCGTCCTACGAGCAGTACTTC
CSGRAGASYEQYF
>TRBJ2-5|many|.|TRBV5-1
TGCGCCAGCGGCTTGGAAATGGCAAACGAGTACTTC
CASGLEMANEYF
>TRBJ2-1|many|.|TRBV12-3/TRBV12-4
TGTGCCAGCAGTCTCCCTGCCTGGAATGAGCAGTTCTTC
CASSLPAWNEQFF
>TRBJ2-6|few|.|TRBV10-3
TGTGCCTCCAGGCGGGTTGTCGGGGCCAACGTCCTGACTTTC
CASRRVVGANVLTF
>TRBJ1-2|.|.|TRBV29-1
TGCAGCGTTGACTTGAGGGGTGGCTACACCTTC
CSVDLRGGYTF
>TRBJ2-3|.|TRBD2|TRBV7-2
TGTGCCAGCAGCCCCCGGACTAGCTACACTAGCACAGATACGCAGTATTTT
CASSPRTSYTSTDTQYF
>TRBJ2-2|.|.|TRBV12-3/TRBV12-4
TGTGCCAGCAGTTTCCGGCAGGGTGTTCTAGGATTGTTTTTT
CASSFRQGVLGLFF
>TRBJ2-2|many|.|TRBV9
TGTGCCAGCAGCCTCGCCTTCAGGTCTTCCGGGGAGCTGTTTTTT
CASSLAFRSSGELFF
>TRBJ1-1|many|.|TRBV6-5
TGTGCCAGCAGTTACTTCAGATCTAACACTGAAGCTTTCTTT
CASSYFRSNTEAFF
>TRBJ2-1|many|TRBD2|TRBV12-3/TRBV12-4
TGTGCCAGCAGTTCTTTAGCGGGGATATACAATGAGCAGTTCTTC
CASSSLAGIYNEQFF
>TRBJ2-5|few|TRBD2|TRBV20-1
TGCAGTGCTCCGACTAGCGGGGGGGCCATTCCGACCCAGTACTTC
CSAPTSGGAIPTQYF
>TRBJ2-7|many|TRBD1|TRBV12-3/TRBV12-4
TGTGCCAGCAGCACATGGGACAGGGTGTACGAGCAGTACTTC
CASSTWDRVYEQYF
>TRBJ2-7|few|.|TRBV20-1
TGCAGTGCTAGTTCGCTAGCCTACGAGCAGTACTTC
CSASSLAYEQYF
>TRBJ2-5|.|TRBD2|TRBV5-1
TGCGCCAGCAGCTTGATAAAGGTGGTGACTAGCGGGGACCAAGAGACCCAGTACTTC
CASSLIKVVTSGDQETQYF
>TRBJ2-3|.|.|TRBV7-6
TGTGCCAGCAGCCCCACAGGGAGGGTAGACACAGATACGCAGTATTTT
CASSPTGRVDTDTQYF
>TRBJ2-7|many|TRBD2|TRBV29-1
TGCAGCGTCGGGACTAGCGGTGCCTACGAGCAGTACTTC
CSVGTSGAYEQYF
>TRBJ2-7|many|TRBD2|TRBV4-2
TGTGCCAGCAGCCAAGAGAGCACTAGCGGGAGATCCTACGAGCAGTACTTC
CASSQESTSGRSYEQYF
>TRBJ1-1|few|.|TRBV29-1
TGCAGCGCCCAACACCCGAACACTGAAGCTTTCTTT
CSAQHPNTEAFF
>TRBJ2-3|few|.|TRBV29-1
TGCAGCGGGAGGCAGGCCAACACAGATACGCAGTATTTT
CSGRQANTDTQYF
>TRBJ1-2|few|.|TRBV20-1
TGCAGTGCTAGTAGAAGGGGCCACATTAACTATGGCTACACCTTC
CSASRRGHINYGYTF
>TRBJ2-1|few|TRBD2|TRBV7-3
TGTGCCAGCAGTCTAGCGGGAGGAGTTAATTCCTACAATGAGCAGTTCTTC
CASSLAGGVNSYNEQFF
>TRBJ1-2|once|TRBD1|TRBV20-1
TGCAGTGCTGGACAGGGTGGCTATGGCTACACCTTC
CSAGQGGYGYTF
>TRBJ2-7|.|TRBD1|TRBV29-1
TGCAGCGTTGGACAGGGGCTTGATTACGAGCAGTACTTC
CSVGQGLDYEQYF
>TRBJ1-2|once|.|TRBV29-1
TGCAGCGTAGCCCTGCCAGACGGGGGCTACACCTTC
CSVALPDGGYTF
>TRBJ2-1|.|.|TRBV21-1
TGTGCCAGCAGCAAAGTTTCTAGCGGGATGGGCGATGAGCAGTTCTTC
CASSKVSSGMGDEQFF
>TRBJ2-1|many|.|TRBV29-1
TGCAGCGTTGAAGGGGACACCCTCCGGTTCTTC
CSVEGDTLRFF
>TRBJ1-5|many|.|TRBV20-1
TGCAGTGCTAGATGGAGGGGGGAACAGCCCCAGCATTTT
CSARWRGEQPQHF
>TRBJ2-4|many|.|TRBV20-1
TGCAGTGCTAGAGATTTCCCGGACTTTGGGAAGAACATTCAGTACTTC
CSARDFPDFGKNIQYF